This TCR beta chain derives from a study of tumor and adjacent non-tumor tissue in lung cancer. Overall study findings and caveats: Tumor tissue had significantly higher TCR diversity than normal lung. Normal lung showed higher cumulative top 100 clone frequency than tumor.

For this clonotype: Its antigen is not identified.

The library came from three nested PCR rounds adapted from ARM-PCR protocols. Each CDR3 protein gets one entry after TCRdb re-called the multiplex PCR reads with MiXCR. Here the sample spans about 200,000 distinct CDR3 sequences, roughly 70% being singletons. With 6 bases removed from V and 4 bases from J, the gap between germline ends came to 19 bases. This CDR3 is built from 16 residues. The germline CDR1 and CDR2 sequences are MNHEY and SVGAGI. This sample's RNA came from whole unsorted tissue. The rearrangement links TRBV6-5 to TRBJ1-3; perhaps TRBD1 as D (6 bases). The origin of this receptor is a man aged 60 to 69 with non-small cell lung cancer. Sequences were obtained from lung tumor tissue. Written as DNA, the CDR3 is TGTGCCAGCAGCGACCGCCAGGACAGCACAGGAAACACCATATATTTT. Residues: CASSDRQDSTGNTIYF.